Listed here is a single T cell receptor (beta chain). Libraries were prepared by immunoSEQ multiplex PCR; TCRdb keeps only in-frame clonotypes and omits some of them. The sample holds tens of thousands of clones; 85% to 90% are singletons and the top ten take roughly a fifth. The data originate from a study of blood T cell repertoires in COVID-19. Background on the study: Researchers got acute and convalescent COVID-19 samples from the United States, Italy and Spain.

Trimming shortened V by 4 bases and J by 6 bases, and 19 bases separated the two germline ends. The germline CDR1 and CDR2 sequences are LNHDA and SQIVND (reference sequence). The CDR3 is made up of 15 amino acids. The source material was peripheral blood. The receptor's source is a human donor in a cohort sampled during active COVID-19. The chain recombines TRBV19 with TRBJ2-7; D is perhaps TRBD2 (6 bases). The CDR3 sequence: CASSTALNSGLEQYF. CDR3 DNA: TGTGCCAGTAGTACCGCTCTAAACTCGGGACTCGAGCAGTACTTC.